This T cell receptor beta chain was profiled in a study of beta chain features in type 1 diabetes listed by TCRdb under 2018. Some background on the complete study: No differences in mean age, gender distribution, total cell number or subset yield were found between patients and healthy donors. Across all samples, some 110,000,000 sorted cells were examined, and cell number per subset correlated strongly with RNA yield. In the study, recently diagnosed type 1 diabetes patients and matched healthy donors were compared on the TCRB repertoires of their sorted circulating CD4+ T cell subsets. Naive and central memory subsets were obtained from all 30 or so donors, but regulatory and stem cell-like memory subsets were isolated from only 8 patients and roughly 8 healthy donors.

Each donor gave one peripheral blood draw, averaging approximately 110 mL, which was collected into heparinised tubes. Naive, central memory, regulatory and stem cell-like memory CD4+ T cells were sorted on a BD FACSAria II using a panel including CD45RO, CCR7, CD25, CD127, CD95 and CD27. Every sorted population had a purity above 95%. PBMCs were separated immediately by Lymphoprep density gradient centrifugation and were stained directly, without being cultured. So that batch effects would be minimized, each experiment stained and sorted samples in pairs, pairing one healthy donor with one patient. The entire amount of isolated RNA was reverse transcribed using the High Capacity cDNA Reverse Transcription Kit, so the sequenced TCRB transcripts were expressed ones. Deep immunoSEQ sequencing was performed on naive, central memory and regulatory T cell samples, with an average of roughly 4 million total reads per sample. Sorted cells were lysed in RLT buffer, and RNA was extracted using DNase-treated RNeasy Micro or Mini kits according to cell number. Each cell subset was processed separately to prevent cross-contamination, with patient and healthy donor samples processed together. TCRB sequences were amplified from cDNA with the immunoSEQ multiplex PCR, producing 87-bp fragments spanning the CDR3 region. Amplicons were sequenced on the Illumina HiSeq platform. In the source study's methods: PCR bias was computationally corrected using synthetic template baselines, reads within Hamming distance 2 were collapsed, and singletons that could not be merged were discarded. Reads were aligned against IMGT so that V, D and J genes, CDR3 length and insertions or deletions at six rearrangement sites could be assigned. Clonotype counts were normalized to sorted cell number within each subset before computing true diversity and Gini coefficients with the tcR R package. The overlap coefficient, calculated on TCRB nucleotide sequences, was used to measure repertoire sharing. Out-of-frame TCRB sequences from naive cells were analyzed as a proxy for the pre-selection repertoire. TCRdb carries this immuneACCESS record with in-frame sequences only. Its versions omit some clonotypes, under half of them owing to an unresolved V gene in the studies checked, with the rest unexplained. V, J and clone size reflect that table, while D and trimming were determined from the DNA. Within this sample are about 360,000 clones, with 10% to 15% of them counted one time only. The ten largest account for about 0.01% of the sample.

CDR1 and CDR2 are read off the germline V gene as SGDLS and YYNGEE. V and J are truncated by 4 bases and 2 bases respectively, leaving an intervening sequence of 10 bases. Taken from cysteine to phenylalanine, the CDR3 has 14 residues. Only CDR3 DNA remains: 42 bases, in frame from the first base. Study-wide findings and limitations: Type 1 diabetes patients showed a moderate but significant shortening of TCRB CDR3 length in all four CD4+ subsets. PCR might favor shorter templates, but patient and control samples were amplified and corrected together, so any skew would affect both groups equally. At VDJ recombination sites, patients with type 1 diabetes made fewer insertions and deleted more nucleotides, a pattern implying thymic rearrangement abnormalities. Because cDNA rather than genomic DNA was sequenced, highly expressing activated cells could have been over-represented, although no difference in activation and CD3 levels was found between groups. Naive, central memory and regulatory TCRB repertoires appeared to be more alike among patients than among healthy donors. Only small numbers of individuals were included in the HLA sub-analyses, which left unresolved whether HLA type had any influence on TCRB rearrangement.

As to this clone: Its specific antigen is unknown. Base qualities are missing; no much larger clone stands one base away.

The rearranged segments are TRBV9 and TRBJ2-1; the D gene is perhaps TRBD1, on 5 matching bases. What was sequenced was naive CD4+ T cells from blood. Interpreted using the paper, the cell subset or site label stands for: true naive CD4+ T cells. The TCR comes from a woman younger than 35 with type 1 diabetes. CDR3 reads: CASSSSGTYNEQFF. The nucleotide sequence reads TGTGCCAGCAGCTCCTCAGGGACCTACAATGAGCAGTTCTTC.